This section outlines one T cell receptor (beta chain) sequence together with its context. The count of this clone is one. Its specific antigen is unknown. The record has no base qualities; no much larger clone is one base away. V was cut back by 2 bases and J by 8 bases, leaving a gap of 15 bases between them. Counted from cysteine to phenylalanine, this CDR3 has 15 amino acids. Only the CDR3 region is kept as DNA, spanning 45 bases read in frame from base 1. CDR1 MGHRA and CDR2 YSYEKL were looked up in the germline V gene. The source of the sample is a study of T cell responses to AZD1222 COVID-19 vaccine (dated by TCRdb to the early 2020s). With regard to the full study: AZD1222 recipients with second doses at about 4 weeks or about 12 weeks were pooled, because spike-specific TCR depth and breadth did not differ between schedules. Trial participants were enrolled by age into subgroups of 18-55, 56-69 and 70-plus years, and about 150, 27 and 61 TCR-sequenced participants, respectively, were included in these subgroups. TCR sequencing covered over 230 trial participants: about 210 given two doses of AZD1222 and 26 given two doses of MenACWY control vaccine.

Overall results and qualifications from the work: Conclusions about previously exposed vaccinees are limited, since just a handful of AZD1222 recipients were seropositive for SARS-CoV-2 at baseline. Nearly half of unique spike-specific TCRs reportedly recognized epitopes outside regions mutated in the B.1.351 and B.1.1.7 variants. CD4 TCRs associated with the vaccine covered the entire spike protein, and the dominant responses were in regions 160-218 and 743-854. No day 14 peak-response samples were available, so repertoires were characterized only after the peak T cell response. The 56-69-year group was small, and its depth increase did not reach significance, likely because of low power. Most participants were white British and females outnumbered males, and the authors suggested that clonal diversity may have been underestimated. After two AZD1222 doses, spike-specific TCR breadth and depth were significantly higher than at day 0 and than in MenACWY recipients.

The time point label, as the study defines it: baseline before first vaccination. Samples from vaccinated people were obtained from the UK trials COV001 and COV002, which included a single-blind randomized controlled phase 2/3 trial of AZD1222 (ChAdOx1 nCoV-19) in healthy adults. For TCRbeta chain sequencing, PBMC samples from trial participants were taken at day 0 and at day 28 after the second dose. The CDR3 regions of human TCRbeta chains were analyzed by immunosequencing. The original methods were these. Repertoire TCRs were checked for matches against a reference library of SARS-CoV-2-specific TCRs that had been generated using the MIRA antigen-specificity platform. Breadth was defined as the fraction of unique TCRs that were SARS-CoV-2-associated, and depth was defined as the fraction of total T cells that were SARS-CoV-2-associated. Using the MIRA data, each spike-specific TCR was mapped to the spike region that the TCR reacts to and placed in a CD4 or CD8 class. Log10-transformed breadth and depth values were compared by one-way ANOVA with Sidak's multiple comparisons tests. TCRdb limited this immuneACCESS table to in-frame rearrangements with V and J called. A share of clones is missing; checked studies link under half to unresolved V genes, and the rest is unexplained. V and J calls plus clone size are reproduced from that table; the DNA served to infer D and trimming. The sample has approximately 64,000 clones on record, 65% to 85% of them singletons. About 9.4% of the sample goes to the ten largest clones.

The sequencing used peripheral blood, collected on day 0 of AZD1222 vaccination. This receptor chain uses TRBV4-1 and TRBJ1-4, with the D gene too uncertain to name. This receptor was taken from an adult in good health. The CDR3 region has the sequence CASSQLSGSGEKLFF. The sequence in DNA is TGCGCCAGCAGCCAATTGTCTGGGAGCGGGGAAAAACTGTTTTTT.